This T cell receptor beta chain appears in the sequencing data of a study of OX40 agonist ivuxolimab in advanced cancers. The CDR3 extends over 14 amino acids. Germline trimming cut 2 bases from V and 4 bases from J; bases unmatched to any gene: 6. Germline assignment: CDR1 SGHRS and CDR2 YFSETQ. Only a few counts were recorded for this clone. The table came from immunoSEQ multiplex PCR; TCRdb's copy has only in-frame clones and leaves some out. This table holds about 69,000 clones, 87% found once. The chain combines TRBV5-1 with TRBJ2-7; TRBD2 matches at 7 bases. The material sequenced was CD4+ or CD8+ T cells sorted from blood, taken in a trial of the OX40 agonist ivuxolimab. The TCR sequence derives from an adult with an advanced solid tumor such as melanoma, head and neck, liver or kidney cancer. CDR3 protein: CASSFQTSSYEQYF. CDR3 DNA: TGCGCCAGCAGCTTCCAGACTAGCAGTTACGAGCAGTACTTC.